Listed below are T cell receptor beta chains from one sample, sequenced in a study of cytomegalovirus exposure and HLA in healthy donors. TCRdb keeps only in-frame clones here, not all; method: immunoSEQ multiplex PCR. The table records 100,000 to 120,000 clones, 80% to 85% of them present only once. The material sequenced was PBMCs. Source of these receptors: a woman aged 60-75 years in good health and CMV-seropositive. The CDR3 runs from the conserved cysteine through the conserved F or W. D genes are given only for firm matches. A clone size is listed for some rows: how often the clone was seen (once, few, many), or a class if it is expanded.

D	V	size	J	length	CDR3	DNA
TRBD1	TRBV27	-	TRBJ2-1	18	CASSLWIPRDRTYNEQFF	TGTGCCAGCAGTTTATGGATCCCCCGGGACAGAACCTACAATGAGCAGTTCTTC
TRBD1	TRBV2	-	TRBJ1-1	13	CASSRGLNTEAFF	TGTGCCAGCAGCAGGGGGTTGAACACTGAAGCTTTCTTT
-	TRBV19	-	TRBJ1-4	14	CASTPVLTNEKLFF	TGTGCCAGTACCCCAGTTTTAACTAATGAAAAACTGTTTTTT
TRBD2	TRBV9	-	TRBJ2-1	15	CASSVGLAGNNEQFF	TGTGCCAGCAGCGTAGGACTAGCGGGTAACAATGAGCAGTTCTTC
-	TRBV7-2	-	TRBJ1-2	14	CASSLYGGENGYTF	TGTGCCAGCAGCTTATATGGGGGGGAAAATGGCTACACCTTC
TRBD1	TRBV30	-	TRBJ1-2	17	CAWSVLPDRGPNYGYTF	TGTGCCTGGAGTGTACTCCCGGACAGGGGCCCTAACTATGGCTACACCTTC
TRBD2	TRBV28	-	TRBJ2-3	17	CASSLPGLAGGPDTQYF	TGTGCCAGCAGTTTACCTGGACTAGCGGGAGGGCCAGATACGCAGTATTTT
-	TRBV21-1	-	TRBJ2-2	14	CASSRAGGTGELFF	TGTGCCAGCAGCAGGGCCGGTGGCACCGGGGAGCTGTTTTTT
-	TRBV9	once	TRBJ1-2	18	CASSVASGTLQTNYGYTF	TGTGCCAGCAGCGTAGCTTCTGGTACCCTACAGACCAACTATGGCTACACCTTC
-	TRBV29-1	-	TRBJ2-3	13	CSVDEGGTDTQYF	TGCAGCGTTGACGAGGGGGGCACAGATACGCAGTATTTT
TRBD2	TRBV11-2	-	TRBJ2-7	15	CASSARSGRVYEQYF	TGTGCCAGCAGCGCCAGGAGCGGGAGGGTTTACGAGCAGTACTTC
TRBD2	TRBV5-1	-	TRBJ2-7	17	CASSLAVGLAGVREQYF	TGCGCCAGCAGCTTGGCGGTTGGGTTAGCGGGAGTTCGCGAGCAGTACTTC
-	TRBV19	few	TRBJ2-1	15	CASSITFGGYNEQFF	TGTGCCAGTAGTATAACTTTTGGAGGGTACAATGAGCAGTTCTTC
TRBD1	TRBV6-1	-	TRBJ1-3	15	CASRDSQFSGNTIYF	TGTGCCAGCCGGGACAGCCAATTCTCTGGAAACACCATATATTTT
-	TRBV29-1	once	TRBJ1-1	12	CSAAAGSTEAFF	TGCAGCGCCGCGGCGGGAAGCACTGAAGCTTTCTTT